This TCR beta chain derives from a study of cytomegalovirus exposure and HLA in healthy donors. This clone was seen just once. The PCR made use of 60 Vbeta and 13 Jbeta primers. TCRdb keeps only in-frame clones here, not all; method: immunoSEQ multiplex PCR. The data contain 140,000 or so clones, about 82% of them singletons. What was sequenced was PBMCs. This sequence originates from a woman aged 40 to 50 in good health and CMV-seropositive.

CDR3 nucleotides: TGTGCCAGCAGCTTACTAGCGGGAGGGGACGGGGAGCTGTTTTTT. It is translated as CASSLLAGGDGELFF. This chain joins TRBV7-6 and TRBJ2-2, with 12 nucleotides matching TRBD2. From germline, CDR1 is SGHVS and CDR2 FNYEAQ. Trimming removed 2 bases from V and 7 bases from J; junction bases left unmatched: 2. The CDR3 length is 15 residues.